This T cell receptor (beta chain) was captured in a study of Graves' ophthalmopathy and Graves' hyperthyroidism. V lost 7 bases, J lost 8 bases, and 15 bases stayed unmatched. The germline gives CDR1 WSHSY, CDR2 SAAADI. The CDR3 sequence is 16 residues long. RNA transcripts were the source from which TCR beta CDR3 regions were amplified. First-round RT-PCR employed HTBI primers, with a second-round multiplex PCR after it. One entry per CDR3 protein, called by TCRdb with MiXCR from the multiplex PCR reads. This sample has over a million distinct CDR3 sequences; about 38% occur once, and the top ten carry around 10%.

The receptor was isolated from an adult man with Graves' hyperthyroidism. Sequencing used peripheral blood or thyroid tissue (not recorded which). The V and J genes are TRBV10-2 and TRBJ1-4; TRBD1 agrees at 8 bases. CDR3 residues: CASIEVAGGLSEKLFF. CDR3 coding DNA: TGCGCCAGCATCGAGGTGGCAGGGGGCTTGTCCGAAAAACTGTTTTTT.